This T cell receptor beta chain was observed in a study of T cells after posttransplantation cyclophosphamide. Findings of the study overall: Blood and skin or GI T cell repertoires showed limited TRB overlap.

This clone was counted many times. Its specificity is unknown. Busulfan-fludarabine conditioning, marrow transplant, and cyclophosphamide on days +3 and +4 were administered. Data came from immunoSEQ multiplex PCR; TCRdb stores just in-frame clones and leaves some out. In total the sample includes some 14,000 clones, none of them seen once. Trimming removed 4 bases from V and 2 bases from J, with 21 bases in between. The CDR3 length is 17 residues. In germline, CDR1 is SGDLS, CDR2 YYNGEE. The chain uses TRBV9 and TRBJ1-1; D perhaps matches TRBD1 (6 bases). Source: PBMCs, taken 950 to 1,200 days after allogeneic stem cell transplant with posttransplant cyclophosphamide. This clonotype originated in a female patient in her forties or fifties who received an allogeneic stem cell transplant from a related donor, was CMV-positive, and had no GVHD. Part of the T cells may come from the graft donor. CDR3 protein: CASSPGATGSSNTEAFF. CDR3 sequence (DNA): TGTGCCAGCAGCCCGGGCGCGACAGGTTCGAGTAACACTGAAGCTTTCTTT.